The rows below give T cell receptor beta chains drawn from one sample of a study of blood T cell repertoires in COVID-19. The assay was immunoSEQ multiplex PCR, and TCRdb's table has in-frame clones only and misses some. The sample records roughly 64,000 clones, 84% being singletons. Sample: peripheral blood. These receptors were collected from a woman aged 60-75 years with acute or convalescent COVID-19. Each CDR3 is given with its conserved first and last residue. The order of the fields is V gene, D gene, clone size, J gene, CDR3 DNA, CDR3 protein. A D gene is named only where the DNA matches it firmly. Size tells how often a clone was seen (once, few, many) or the class of an expanded clone, and some rows leave it out.

TRBV5-5	NA	once	TRBJ2-5	TGTGCCAGCAGCTTGGAAGGGGAGGTCCAGTACTTC	CASSLEGEVQYF
TRBV3-1/TRBV3-2	TRBD2	NA	TRBJ2-7	TGTGCCAGCAGCCAACCCCTTGAGGGACTAGCGGGGATGTACGAGCAGTACTTC	CASSQPLEGLAGMYEQYF
TRBV24-1	NA	few	TRBJ1-1	TGTGCCACCAGCCCCGGGGGGGGATTGAACACTGAAGCTTTCTTT	CATSPGGGLNTEAFF
TRBV12-3/TRBV12-4	NA	few	TRBJ1-2	TGTGCCAGCAGTCTCAGGTCCGCATATGGCTACACCTTC	CASSLRSAYGYTF
TRBV11-3	TRBD1	NA	TRBJ2-1	TGTGCCAGCAGTCAGTACGGGACAGTCAATGAGCAGTTCTTC	CASSQYGTVNEQFF
TRBV5-1	TRBD1	NA	TRBJ1-1	TGCGCCAGCAGCTCCGCAATCCAGGGGGCCATTGAAGCTTTCTTT	CASSSAIQGAIEAFF
TRBV24-1	TRBD1	once	TRBJ1-2	TGTGCCACCAGTGGCCACCAGGGGGGCGGCTACACCTTC	CATSGHQGGGYTF
TRBV5-8	TRBD1	NA	TRBJ1-1	TGTGCCAGCAGCCGGGGACAGGGTCCCACTGAAGCTTTCTTT	CASSRGQGPTEAFF
TRBV12-3/TRBV12-4	NA	once	TRBJ2-7	TGTGCCAGCAGCCTCCTCTCCTACGAGCAGTACTTC	CASSLLSYEQYF
TRBV7-2	NA	NA	TRBJ1-2	TGTGCCAGCAGCCCTAAAGCTTCCCCAGGACAGCGCTATGGCTACACCTTC	CASSPKASPGQRYGYTF
TRBV5-6	NA	NA	TRBJ1-1	TGTGCCAGCAGTCGTTACAGAGATACCAACACTGAAGCTTTCTTT	CASSRYRDTNTEAFF
TRBV2	NA	NA	TRBJ1-1	TGTGCCAGCAGCGGAGATTTTAACACTGAAGCTTTCTTT	CASSGDFNTEAFF
TRBV4-1	NA	NA	TRBJ1-2	TGCGCCAGCAGCCAAGAACGGGGGGGTCCTTCTAACTATGGCTACACCTTC	CASSQERGGPSNYGYTF
TRBV7-8	NA	NA	TRBJ1-1	TGTGCCAGCAGCTTAGCCAGTTTAACGGGGAACACTGAAGCTTTCTTT	CASSLASLTGNTEAFF
TRBV2	TRBD1	few	TRBJ1-1	TGTGCCAGCAGGGCGGGACAGGGGGCGCTGGGCACTGAAGCTTTCTTT	CASRAGQGALGTEAFF
TRBV25-1	TRBD2	NA	TRBJ2-1	TGTGCCAGCATCCCTATGAGTAGCGGGGGGTACAATGAGCAGTTCTTC	CASIPMSSGGYNEQFF
TRBV7-2	NA	NA	TRBJ1-2	TGTGCCAGCAGCCTAGGACAGACGAACTATGGCTACACCTTC	CASSLGQTNYGYTF
TRBV19	TRBD2	NA	TRBJ2-7	TGTGCCAGTAGTGGGCCGGTAGCGGGGGTGACCTACGAGCAGTACTTC	CASSGPVAGVTYEQYF
TRBV11-2	TRBD1	NA	TRBJ2-7	TGTGCCAGCAGCGACGGGACAGGGAGAACGTACGAGCAGTACTTC	CASSDGTGRTYEQYF
TRBV7-8	NA	NA	TRBJ1-5	TGTGCCAGCAGCTTAGAGCAGGGTGTCAATCAGCCCCAGCATTTT	CASSLEQGVNQPQHF
TRBV6-4	TRBD2	NA	TRBJ2-1	TGTGCCAGCAGTGACACTAGCGGGGGGAATGAGCAGTTCTTC	CASSDTSGGNEQFF
TRBV4-2	NA	NA	TRBJ1-4	TGTGCCAGCAGCCAAGCGAGGGCGCAACTGTTTTTT	CASSQARAQLFF
TRBV6-1	TRBD1	NA	TRBJ1-2	TGTGCCAGCAGTGATGGACCGGGACAGATGAGGGGCTATGGCTACACCTTC	CASSDGPGQMRGYGYTF
TRBV19	NA	NA	TRBJ2-7	TGTGCCAGTAGTATCTCACAGAGCTCCTACGAGCAGTACTTC	CASSISQSSYEQYF
TRBV19	NA	NA	TRBJ1-2	TGTGCCAGTAGCCCATCGGGGAGCCCACTGACGTATGGCTACACCTTC	CASSPSGSPLTYGYTF
TRBV4-1	NA	NA	TRBJ1-2	TGCGCCAGCAGCCAAGCGCACATTGGCTATGGCTACACCTTC	CASSQAHIGYGYTF
TRBV11-2	TRBD1	NA	TRBJ2-2	TGTGCCAGCAGCTTACAGGGGGCGAACACCGGGGAGCTGTTTTTT	CASSLQGANTGELFF
TRBV24-1	TRBD1	NA	TRBJ2-1	TGTGCCACCAGCGGCAGCCGGGACAGGGGGCCGAGCTCCTACAATGAGCAGTTCTTC	CATSGSRDRGPSSYNEQFF
TRBV7-9	NA	NA	TRBJ2-2	TGTGCCAGCAGCTTAGCGGACCCAGGGGTTCCCGGGGAGCTGTTTTTT	CASSLADPGVPGELFF
TRBV7-6	NA	NA	TRBJ1-3	TGTGCCAGCAGTCCTGCGGGAGGGTCTGGAAACACCATATATTTT	CASSPAGGSGNTIYF
TRBV6-5	TRBD2	NA	TRBJ2-3	TGTGCCAGCAGTTTGGGGGGGGGTACCTCAGATACGCAGTATTTT	CASSLGGGTSDTQYF
TRBV18	NA	NA	TRBJ2-1	TGTGCCAGCTCACCGTACGGTGAGCAGTTCTTC	CASSPYGEQFF
TRBV10-3	TRBD2	NA	TRBJ2-7	TGTGCCACCGGGGCGGGACTAGCGGACTACGAGCAGTACTTC	CATGAGLADYEQYF
TRBV19	NA	few	TRBJ1-2	TGTGCCAGTAGTGAAGCGTTTTCAAACTATGGCTACACCTTC	CASSEAFSNYGYTF
TRBV19	TRBD1	NA	TRBJ1-1	TGTGCCAGTAGGGTGGACAGGGTGGGCACTGAAGCTTTCTTT	CASRVDRVGTEAFF
TRBV6-2/TRBV6-3	TRBD1	NA	TRBJ1-1	TGTGCCAGCAGTGCCGGGACAGGGGTTAGGGGCACTGAAGCTTTCTTT	CASSAGTGVRGTEAFF
TRBV6-6	NA	NA	TRBJ1-3	TGTGCCAGCAGGTCCTTTCAGTTCTCTGGAAACACCATATATTTT	CASRSFQFSGNTIYF
TRBV6-6	NA	NA	TRBJ2-3	TGTGCCAGCAGTCCTCCCCGCAGGACTCAACGCACAGATACGCAGTATTTT	CASSPPRRTQRTDTQYF
TRBV7-3	TRBD1	NA	TRBJ2-1	TGTGCCAGCAGCAAAGGACAGGGGGCCTCCTACAATGAGCAGTTCTTC	CASSKGQGASYNEQFF
TRBV4-2	TRBD2	NA	TRBJ2-1	TGTGCCAGCAGCCCCTCGGGAGCGGGGGGGCCCAATGAGCAGTTCTTC	CASSPSGAGGPNEQFF
TRBV5-1	TRBD2	NA	TRBJ2-3	TGCGCCAGCAGCCCCAATGGACTAGAGACAGATACGCAGTATTTT	CASSPNGLETDTQYF
TRBV4-1	TRBD1	NA	TRBJ1-2	TGCGCCAGCAGCCAAGACCAAGCAGGGGGCGACTATGGCTACACCTTC	CASSQDQAGGDYGYTF
TRBV6-5	NA	NA	TRBJ2-7	TGTGCCAGCAGTTACACGCCGCGGGGCCCCTACGAGCAGTACTTC	CASSYTPRGPYEQYF
TRBV5-1	NA	NA	TRBJ1-2	TGCGCCAGCAGCTTCGGGGGGAACTATGGCTACACCTTC	CASSFGGNYGYTF
TRBV1	NA	NA	TRBJ2-3	TGCACCAGCAGCCAAGGGCGGGGGGGCCCAGATACGCAGTATTTT	CTSSQGRGGPDTQYF
TRBV6-5	NA	NA	TRBJ1-5	TGTGCCAGCACCCGCGGACAGCAAAGCAATCAGCCCCAGCATTTT	CASTRGQQSNQPQHF